Below, 21 T cell receptor beta chains from the same sample are listed, as sequenced in a study of T cell responses to AZD1222 COVID-19 vaccine. The assay was immunoSEQ multiplex PCR, and TCRdb's table has in-frame clones only and misses some. The table has approximately 180,000 clones, approximately 92% seen once. The sample consisted of peripheral blood, taken 28 days after the second dose of the MenACWY control vaccine. These receptors all stem from an adult who received the MenACWY meningococcal vaccine as a control.

The V and J genes are TRBV27 and TRBJ2-7; TRBD1 agrees at 10 bases. The junction had 5 bases not matched to a gene; V was cut back by 6 bases and J by 3 bases. There are 14 residues in the CDR3. The germline CDR1 and CDR2 sequences are MNHEY and SMNVEV (reference sequence). CDR3 amino acids: CASRHRDRGYEQYF. CDR3 nucleotide sequence: TGTGCCAGCAGGCACCGGGACAGGGGCTACGAGCAGTACTTC.

Of note for this clone: Other DNA sequences in this specimen translate into the identical CDR3. The rearrangement uses TRBV19 and TRBJ1-1, with TRBD1 as a possible D gene (5 bases). Trimming cost V 6 bases and J 4 bases, with 9 bases left between them. The V gene's germline CDR1 is LNHDA and CDR2 SQIVND (reference sequence). The CDR3 sequence is 12 residues long. CDR3 sequence reads: CASRRGVTEAFF. The CDR3 bases are TGTGCCAGTAGGCGGGGCGTCACTGAAGCTTTCTTT.

The rearrangement joins TRBV3-1 (or the pseudogene TRBV3-2) to TRBJ1-1; a possible D gene is TRBD1 (6 bases). Germline loops: CDR1 LGHDT, CDR2 YNNKEL (reference sequence). Trimming removed 1 base at V and 9 bases at J, with 12 bases between. This CDR3 has 13 residues. The CDR3 loop is CASSQGRQGKAFF. The CDR3 nucleotides are TGTGCCAGCAGCCAAGGGCGTCAGGGGAAAGCTTTCTTT.

This clone occurred a few times. The V gene is TRBV30, the J gene TRBJ2-3; no clear D gene. The CDR3 loop spans 12 amino acids. Germline V gives CDR1 GTSNPN, CDR2 SVGIG (reference sequence). Trimming cost V 0 bases and J 6 bases, with 7 bases left between them. Here the CDR3 DNA reads TGTGCCTGGAGTGTGGGTCGGGATACGCAGTATTTT. This encodes CAWSVGRDTQYF.

The chain is built from TRBV18 and TRBJ1-2; maybe TRBD1 (5 bases). Germline V gives CDR1 KGHSH, CDR2 LQKENI. This CDR3 region has 15 residues. V was shortened by 2 bases and J by 5 bases, with 15 bases between the two germline ends. DNA for the CDR3: TGTGCCAGCTCACCAGGGGCTTACCTCCTTTATGGCTACACCTTC. This encodes CASSPGAYLLYGYTF.

The chain joins TRBV7-8 to TRBJ2-5; D gene unclear. In germline, CDR1 is SGHVS, CDR2 FQNEAQ. The germline V and J ends were trimmed by 2 bases and 2 bases, with 15 bases remaining between them. There are 16 residues in the CDR3. DNA of the CDR3: TGTGCCAGCAGCTTACGGGCCGAAACCCGACAAGAGACCCAGTACTTC. It codes for CASSLRAETRQETQYF.

V usage is TRBV3-1 (or the pseudogene TRBV3-2) and J usage is TRBJ2-1; no reliable D call. Trimming took off 0 bases at V and 4 bases at J, with 10 bases between the two ends. This CDR3 is 15 amino acids long. Germline CDR1 reads LGHDT; CDR2 reads YNNKEL (reference sequence). This chain's CDR3 is CASSQEMSAYNEQFF. The CDR3 DNA is TGTGCCAGCAGCCAAGAAATGTCTGCTTACAATGAGCAGTTCTTC.

The chain combines TRBV6-6 with TRBJ2-7, with D hard to call. The CDR3 spans 11 residues. Germline V gene sequence: CDR1 MNHNY, CDR2 SVGAGI (reference sequence). Trimming cost V 6 bases and J 3 bases, with 6 bases left between them. As DNA, the CDR3 is TGTGCCAGCAGGACCAACTACGAGCAGTACTTC. It is translated as CASRTNYEQYF.

The chain joins TRBV7-2 to TRBJ2-1; D is perhaps TRBD2 (6 bases). CDR1 is SGHTA, CDR2 FQGNSA, per germline. V lost 4 bases, J lost 7 bases, and 17 bases lay in between. The CDR3 runs to 15 residues. CDR3: CASSSSATGRNEQFF. CDR3 nucleotides: TGTGCCAGCAGCTCATCCGCGACGGGGAGGAATGAGCAGTTCTTC.

This clone was counted a few times. The V gene is TRBV2, the J gene TRBJ2-7; 8 bases fit TRBD1. This CDR3 contains 13 residues. The ends lost 3 bases at V and 6 bases at J; junction bases unmatched: 4. Germline loops: CDR1 SNHLY, CDR2 FYNNEI. CDR3 residues: CASSEDRAAEQYF. CDR3 DNA sequence: TGTGCCAGCAGTGAGGACAGGGCTGCCGAGCAGTACTTC. The whole variable domain, remainder taken from reference TRBV2 and TRBJ2-7, is EPEVTQTPSHQVTQMGQEVILRCVPISNHLYFYWYRQILGQKVEFLVSFYNNEISEKSEIFDDQFSVERPDGSNFTLKIRSTKLEDSAMYFCASSEDRAAEQYFGPGTRLTVT.

This chain joins TRBV6-5 and TRBJ1-1, with a weak D call TRBD1 (5 bases). CDR3 length: 14 residues. CDR1 is MNHEY, CDR2 SVGAGI, per germline. Trimming took 2 bases from V and 10 from J, leaving 17 bases between them. In nucleotides, the CDR3 is TGTGCCAGCAGTTACGTCGGGGGAACCGGAGGAGCTTTCTTT. Translated, it gives CASSYVGGTGGAFF.

This clone is a singleton in its sample. The chain is built from TRBV5-5 and TRBJ1-2; 7 bases fit TRBD1. This CDR3 is built from 13 residues. V was clipped by 3 bases and J by 6 bases; unmatched bases: 5. Germline CDR1 SGHKS, CDR2 YYEKEE (reference sequence). The CDR3 protein is CASSSRTGNGYTF. The CDR3 DNA reads as TGTGCCAGCAGCTCCCGGACAGGCAATGGCTACACCTTC.

The chain has TRBV7-8 and TRBJ2-2, with D possibly called TRBD1 or TRBD2 (7 bases each). V lost 5 bases, J lost 4 bases, and 14 bases lay in between. The germline gives CDR1 SGHVS, CDR2 FQNEAQ. The CDR3 has 15 amino acids. The CDR3 here is CASSPGGAGTGELFF. CDR3 DNA: TGTGCCAGCAGCCCAGGGGGGGCGGGCACCGGGGAGCTGTTTTTT.

This chain joins TRBV5-1 and TRBJ1-1; TRBD1 matches at 8 bases. This CDR3 is built from 15 residues. Trimming cost V 0 bases and J 1 base; bases outside gene matches: 2. The germline V gene encodes CDR1 SGHRS and CDR2 YFSETQ. CDR3 DNA: TGCGCCAGCAGCTTGGGTGGGACAGGGAACACTGAAGCTTTCTTT. Its translation is CASSLGGTGNTEAFF.

This clone has just one count. This rearrangement joins TRBV4-2 to TRBJ1-4; D gene ambiguous. The V and J ends lost 1 base and 0 bases respectively, with 12 bases between them. The CDR3 covers 17 residues. CDR1 and CDR2 from the germline V gene are LGHNA and YNFKEQ. The CDR3 is CASSQAQHLATNEKLFF. The DNA for the CDR3 is TGTGCCAGCAGCCAAGCACAACACCTCGCAACTAATGAAAAACTGTTTTTT.

The CDR3 loop is CAISEMFSTNEKLFF. The CDR3 nucleotides are TGTGCCATCAGTGAAATGTTCTCAACTAATGAAAAACTGTTTTTT. This chain uses TRBV10-3 with TRBJ1-4; D is unclear. Deletions cut 3 bases from V and 0 bases from J, with 8 bases between. Germline values: CDR1 ENHRY, CDR2 SYGVKD. CDR3 length: 15 residues.

The rearrangement joins TRBV3-1 (or the pseudogene TRBV3-2) to TRBJ1-1, with unresolved D. This CDR3 is 14 amino acids long. From germline, CDR1 is LGHDT and CDR2 YNNKEL (reference sequence). V dropped 0 bases and J dropped 7 bases, with 12 bases sitting between them. The CDR3 loop is CASSQETIRGEAFF. In DNA form, the CDR3 reads TGTGCCAGCAGCCAAGAAACTATTCGGGGTGAAGCTTTCTTT.

This chain links TRBV5-6 with TRBJ1-1; D gene ambiguous. In germline, CDR1 is SGHDT, CDR2 YYEEEE. V gave up 0 bases and J gave up 6 bases, with 6 bases separating them. The CDR3 runs to 12 residues. CDR3 in amino acids: CASSLGRSEAFF. The CDR3 DNA sequence: TGTGCCAGCAGCTTGGGCAGGTCTGAAGCTTTCTTT. Variable domain in full (rest from reference TRBV5-6 and TRBJ1-1): DAGVTQSPTHLIKTRGQQVTLRCSPKSGHDTVSWYQQALGQGPQFIFQYYEEEERQRGNFPDRFSGHQFPNYSSELNVNALLLGDSALYLCASSLGRSEAFFGQGTRLTVV.

The J gene is TRBJ2-1, the V gene TRBV3-1 (or the pseudogene TRBV3-2); no reliable D call. Trimming pared 4 bases from V and 3 bases from J, leaving 1 base between. There are 11 residues in the CDR3. CDR1 and CDR2 (germline): LGHDT, YNNKEL (reference sequence). CDR3 sequence reads: CASSRYNEQFF. For the CDR3, the DNA is TGTGCCAGCAGCCGCTACAATGAGCAGTTCTTC.

This chain joins TRBV7-8 and TRBJ2-2; the D is unclear. Germline V gene data show CDR1 as SGHVS and CDR2 as FQNEAQ. This CDR3 has 15 residues. Trimming removed 3 bases from V and 0 bases from J, with 8 bases in between. The CDR3 DNA reads TGTGCCAGCAGCTTTTTACTTGCGAACACCGGGGAGCTGTTTTTT. This codes for CASSFLLANTGELFF.

The chain links TRBV6-2 or TRBV6-3 to TRBJ1-1, with TRBD1 matching 8 bases. The CDR3 is 14 amino acids. Per the germline V gene, CDR1 is MNHEY and CDR2 is SVGEGT. The V segment lost 0 bases and the J segment 10 bases; nucleotides outside the gene matches: 7. The CDR3 DNA follows: TGTGCCAGCAGTTACTCGACAGGGGACCGAGGAGCTTTCTTT. Translating it yields CASSYSTGDRGAFF.